This TCR beta chain was retrieved from a study of CD8+ T cells in alopecia areata. This clone showed up just a few times. From germline, CDR1 is LNHDA and CDR2 SQIVND (reference sequence). Unmatched junction bases numbered 15, after V lost 8 bases and J lost 1 base. The CDR3 covers 17 residues. cDNA serving as the sequencing template came from extracted, reverse transcribed RNA. TCRdb keeps only in-frame clones here, not all; method: immunoSEQ multiplex PCR. The table records 90,000 to 100,000 clones, more than 55% of them present only once. Treatment specified: oral pan-JAK inhibitor, 5-10 mg twice daily.

The J gene is TRBJ2-3, the V gene TRBV19; 7 bases map to TRBD1. The source is a human donor with alopecia areata. The material was CD8+ T cells sorted from blood, obtained at week 4, from a patient treated with tofacitinib. CDR3 DNA sequence: TGTGCCAGTCGTCGGGACAGCTTAGGGTTGGGCACAGATACGCAGTATTTT. This translates into CASRRDSLGLGTDTQYF.